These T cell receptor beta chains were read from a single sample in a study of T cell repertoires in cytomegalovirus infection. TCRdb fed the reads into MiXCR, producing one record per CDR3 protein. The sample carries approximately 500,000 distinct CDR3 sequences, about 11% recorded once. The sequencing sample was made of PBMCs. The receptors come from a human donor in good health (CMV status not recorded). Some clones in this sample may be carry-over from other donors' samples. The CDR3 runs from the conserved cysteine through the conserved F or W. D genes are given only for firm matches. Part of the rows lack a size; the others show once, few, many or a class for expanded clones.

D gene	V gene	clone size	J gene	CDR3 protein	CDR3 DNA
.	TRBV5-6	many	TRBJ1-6	CASSLSGHVNSPLHF	TGTGCCAGCAGCTTGTCAGGACATGTCAATTCACCCCTCCACTTT
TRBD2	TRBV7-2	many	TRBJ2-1	CASSQTSAGYNEQFF	TGTGCCAGCAGCCAGACTAGCGCGGGGTACAATGAGCAGTTCTTC
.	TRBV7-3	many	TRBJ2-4	CASSPGGQMKNIQYF	TGTGCCAGCAGCCCGGGGGGACAGATGAAAAACATTCAGTACTTC
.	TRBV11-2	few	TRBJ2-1	CASSSYRTPYNEQFF	TGTGCCAGCAGCTCTTACAGGACCCCTTACAATGAGCAGTTCTTC
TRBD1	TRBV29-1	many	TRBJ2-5	CSVSTGPGETQYF	TGCAGCGTCTCGACAGGGCCAGGAGAGACCCAGTACTTC
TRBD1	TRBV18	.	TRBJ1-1	CASSPGTGRPEAFF	TGTGCCAGCTCACCAGGGACAGGCCGGCCTGAAGCTTTCTTT
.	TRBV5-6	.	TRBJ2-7	CASSLAGKGNEQYF	TGTGCCAGCAGCTTGGCCGGAAAGGGCAACGAGCAGTACTTC
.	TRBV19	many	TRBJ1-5	CASIEGGYSNQPQHF	TGTGCCAGTATTGAGGGCGGATATAGCAATCAGCCCCAGCATTTT
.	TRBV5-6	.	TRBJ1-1	CASSVWGRSEAFF	TGTGCCAGCAGCGTTTGGGGACGGTCTGAAGCTTTCTTT
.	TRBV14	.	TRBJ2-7	CASSLSDSYEQYF	TGTGCCAGCAGCCTTTCGGACAGCTACGAGCAGTACTTC
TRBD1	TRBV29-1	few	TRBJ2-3	CSVGQTGGGGDTQYF	TGCAGCGTGGGACAAACAGGGGGTGGTGGAGATACGCAGTATTTT
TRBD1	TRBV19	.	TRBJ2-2	CASSITGANTGELFF	TGTGCCAGTAGTATAACAGGGGCGAACACCGGGGAGCTGTTTTTT
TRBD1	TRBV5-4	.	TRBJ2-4	CASSPGQASNIQYF	TGTGCCAGCAGCCCGGGACAGGCTAGCAACATTCAGTACTTC
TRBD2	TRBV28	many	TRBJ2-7	CASSLPGLPTYEQYF	TGTGCCAGCAGTTTGCCGGGACTACCAACCTACGAGCAGTACTTC
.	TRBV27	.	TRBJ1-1	CASSSTVERRQSEAFF	TGTGCCAGCAGTTCGACAGTTGAGCGGAGACAATCTGAAGCTTTCTTT
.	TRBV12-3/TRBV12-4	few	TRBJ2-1	CASGGEWQFF	TGTGCCAGTGGTGGGGAGTGGCAGTTCTTC
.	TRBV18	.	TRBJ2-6	CASSPFTGSGANVLTF	TGTGCCAGCTCACCATTCACAGGCTCTGGGGCCAACGTCCTGACTTTC
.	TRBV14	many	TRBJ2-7	CASSQDIHRAYEQYF	TGTGCCAGCAGCCAAGATATTCACAGGGCCTACGAGCAGTACTTC
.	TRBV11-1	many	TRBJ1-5	CASSPPTGNQPQHF	TGTGCCAGCAGCCCACCCACAGGGAATCAGCCCCAGCATTTT
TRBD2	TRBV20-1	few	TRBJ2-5	CSARLSGSGETQYF	TGCAGTGCTAGACTTAGCGGGAGCGGGGAGACCCAGTACTTC
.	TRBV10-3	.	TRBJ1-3	CAISSSATGNTIYF	TGTGCCATCAGCTCTTCGGCAACTGGAAACACCATATATTTT
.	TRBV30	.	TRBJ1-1	CAWSTGLMNTEAFF	TGTGCCTGGAGTACGGGACTGATGAACACTGAAGCTTTCTTT